The present T cell receptor beta chain was sequenced within a study of blood T cell repertoires in COVID-19. The junction had 2 bases not matched to a gene; V was cut back by 6 bases and J by 4 bases. The CDR3 contains 12 residues. Comment on this clone: This same CDR3 is encoded by further DNA sequences in the sample.

Clones were read by immunoSEQ multiplex PCR, and TCRdb kept only the in-frame ones, dropping some. The sample includes 300,000 to 400,000 clones, around nine tenths of them seen just once. The sequence derives from a woman aged 70-85 years with COVID-19, enrolled during active disease. V is TRBV12-3 or TRBV12-4 and J is TRBJ1-2; 7 nucleotides line up with TRBD1. Sequenced input: peripheral blood. The CDR3 region is CASSRDSYGYTF. The CDR3 DNA follows: TGTGCCAGCAGCCGGGACAGCTATGGCTACACCTTC.